This TCR beta chain is from a study of blood T cell repertoires in COVID-19. The table came from immunoSEQ multiplex PCR; TCRdb's copy has only in-frame clones and leaves some out. Of over 200,000 clones listed, roughly nine tenths were seen once; the top ten hold about 12%. CDR1 and CDR2 from the germline V gene are MNHEY and SMNVEV (reference sequence). The CDR3 loop spans 19 amino acids. V lost 4 bases to trimming and J lost 0 bases; unmatched junction nucleotides: 14. The chain uses TRBV27 and TRBJ1-5, with 8 bases identical to TRBD1. Sequenced: peripheral blood. This TCR was sampled from a woman aged 18 to 35 who had recovered from COVID-19. The DNA of the CDR3 is TGTGCCAGCAGTTCCCACCCGGGACAGGCCGCCTATAGCAATCAGCCCCAGCATTTT. Encoded protein: CASSSHPGQAAYSNQPQHF.